Reported below is one T cell receptor (beta chain). Its cognate antigen is unknown. The record originates from a study of cytomegalovirus exposure and HLA in healthy donors. Overall study findings and caveats: Cytomegalovirus-associated status was assigned to about 160 TCR beta chains. Most TCR sequences were seen very rarely across donors, but some public TCRs occurred in many. Researchers reported in a later analysis that a missense DCLRE1C variant was tied to TCR beta V- and J-gene trimming.

With 60 Vbeta and 13 Jbeta primers, the PCR was carried out. Clones were sequenced by immunoSEQ multiplex PCR, and TCRdb holds only the in-frame ones, with some missing. The sample contains about 200,000 clones, 70% to 80% of which appear only once. The CDR3 totals 14 residues. V shed 6 bases and J 4 bases; nucleotides not matched to a gene: 10. From germline, CDR1 is SGHTS and CDR2 YDEGEE. The sample taken for sequencing was PBMCs. This TCR derives from a girl aged 10 to 17 in good health and CMV-seropositive. The rearrangement joins TRBV5-8 to TRBJ2-7, with 7 bases identical to TRBD2. CDR3 in amino acids: CASTPMLAAYEQYF. As DNA, the CDR3 is TGTGCCAGCACCCCGATGCTAGCGGCGTACGAGCAGTACTTC.